This T cell receptor beta chain came from a study of beta chain features in type 1 diabetes. This clone has only a few counts. Since all of the isolated RNA was reverse transcribed, expressed TCRB transcripts were what got sequenced. TCRdb keeps only in-frame clones here, not all; method: immunoSEQ multiplex PCR. The sample has under 200,000 clones, 7.5% to 9.5% seen once. CDR3 length equals 14 residues. CDR1 and CDR2 from the germline V gene are SGDLS and YYNGEE. V gave up 4 bases and J gave up 2 bases; unmatched junction bases: 1. The chain uses TRBV9 and TRBJ2-7, with 12 bases matching TRBD2. This receptor was taken from a woman between 18 and 29 years old in good health. Sequences were obtained from central memory CD4+ T cells from blood. CDR3 amino acids: CASSPSGRAYEQYF. CDR3 bases: TGTGCCAGCAGCCCTAGCGGGAGGGCCTACGAGCAGTACTTC.